This T cell receptor (beta chain) is drawn from a study of radiation and T cells in renal cell carcinoma. Generated by immunoSEQ multiplex PCR, the TCRdb table keeps only in-frame clones and is missing some. The sample lists about 130,000 clones; 81% were seen once. Time point described: blood 2 weeks post-SBRT. Indicated treatment: 15 Gy SBRT to primary tumor, nephrectomy 4 weeks later. The CDR3 length is 20 residues. Trimming at V came to 3 bases and at J to 0 bases, leaving 16 bases not matched to a gene. The germline gives CDR1 GTSNPN, CDR2 SVGIG (reference sequence). This clonotype was sampled from a man aged 50-60 years with renal cell carcinoma. The sample in question was blood, obtained from a patient whose treatment included radiotherapy and nephrectomy. The rearrangement links TRBV30 to TRBJ1-6, with 8 nucleotides matching TRBD1. The CDR3 DNA follows: TGTGCCTGGAGCTTGAGGACAGGGATTTGGGGTAACTCCTATAATTCACCCCTCCACTTT. This gives the protein CAWSLRTGIWGNSYNSPLHF.